In this sample, the clone carrying this T cell receptor beta chain turned up many times. Its antigen remains unknown. This entry comes from a study of T cells in Graves' hyperthyroidism and ophthalmopathy. Overall study context: Peripheral blood was taken when the disease was first diagnosed, before any treatment began.

The study left out patients who had uncontrolled infection, other autoimmune disease, pregnancy or lactation. Study-wide results and caveats: Among clonotypes expanded in thyroid above 0.001, most were also found in blood. Median prediction lead before ophthalmopathy onset was about 6.5 months with the model.

The CDR3 spans 16 residues. CDR1 and CDR2 from the germline V gene are SEHNR and FQNEAQ (reference sequence). The V and J ends lost 3 bases and 9 bases, in that order; junction bases with no gene match: 9. Using RNA transcripts as the source, TCR beta CDR3 regions were amplified. HTBI primers drove first-round RT-PCR of the TCR CDR3. One entry per CDR3 protein results from TCRdb running MiXCR on the multiplex PCR reads. The sample lists 400,000 or so distinct CDR3 sequences, over 12% occurring once. This clonotype was sampled from a man aged 50 or older with Graves' ophthalmopathy. The sequencing input was blood. The V and J genes are TRBV7-9 and TRBJ2-1; TRBD1 aligns across 12 bases. CDR3 nucleotides: TGTGCCAGCAGCTTTATCCGGGACAGGGGGCTGGTTGAGCAGTTCTTC. This gives the protein CASSFIRDRGLVEQFF.